A selection of T cell receptor beta chains follows, all from one sample in a study of CD8 T cells in ankylosing spondylitis. MiXCR was run by TCRdb on the 5' RACE reads, yielding one entry per CDR3 protein. The table shows around 770,000 distinct CDR3 sequences, with about an eighth occurring only once. What was sequenced was blood, either unsorted or a sorted T cell fraction (not recorded which). The receptors were gathered from a male donor with ankylosing spondylitis. Each CDR3 is given without its conserved first and last residue. Each record gives: V gene, clone size, J gene, CDR3 length, CDR3 protein. A clone size is listed for some rows: how often the clone was seen (once, few, many), or a class if it is expanded.

TRBV7-2	few	TRBJ2-3	12	ASSLRSGMDTQY
TRBV5-1	-	TRBJ2-1	12	ASREASGGNEQF
TRBV20-1	-	TRBJ1-1	13	SASEAVVTDTEAF
TRBV5-1	-	TRBJ2-3	14	ASRAREPPGTDTQY
TRBV29-1	few	TRBJ2-7	10	SVERSGYEQY
TRBV4-3	-	TRBJ2-5	11	ASSARGGKTQY
TRBV20-1	-	TRBJ1-1	15	SARTPGTGEGSTEAF
TRBV10-3	few	TRBJ2-5	13	AISGDSRRGETQY
TRBV5-1	-	TRBJ2-7	12	ASSDPGQGSEQY
TRBV5-1	-	TRBJ1-2	13	ASSLTQPGGYGYT
TRBV7-2	many	TRBJ2-7	16	ASSLPGLAGERSYEQY
TRBV27	few	TRBJ1-2	12	ASTATRGIYGYT
TRBV2	few	TRBJ1-6	11	ASSQDWNSPLH
TRBV12-3/TRBV12-4	-	TRBJ2-7	10	ASRTDGPEQY
TRBV15	few	TRBJ2-1	13	ATSRDPLGGNEQF
TRBV7-9	many	TRBJ2-3	12	ASSLKQGTDTQY
TRBV5-1	-	TRBJ2-3	12	ASKEGLAIDTQY